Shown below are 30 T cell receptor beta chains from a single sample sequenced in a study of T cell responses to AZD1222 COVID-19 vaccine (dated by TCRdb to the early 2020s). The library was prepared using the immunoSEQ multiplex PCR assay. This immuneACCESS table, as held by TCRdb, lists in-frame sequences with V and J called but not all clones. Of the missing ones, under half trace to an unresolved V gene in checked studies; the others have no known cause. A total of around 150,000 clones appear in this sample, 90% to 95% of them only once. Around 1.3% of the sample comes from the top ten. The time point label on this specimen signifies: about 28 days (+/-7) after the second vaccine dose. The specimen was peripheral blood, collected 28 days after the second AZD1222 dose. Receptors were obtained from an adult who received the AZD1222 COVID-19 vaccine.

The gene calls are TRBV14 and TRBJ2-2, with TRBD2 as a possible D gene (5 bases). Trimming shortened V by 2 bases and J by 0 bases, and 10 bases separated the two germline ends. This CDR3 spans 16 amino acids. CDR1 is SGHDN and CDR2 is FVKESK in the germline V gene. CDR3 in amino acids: CASSQLSGANTGELFF. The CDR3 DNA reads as TGTGCCAGCAGCCAACTCAGCGGAGCGAACACCGGGGAGCTGTTTTTT.

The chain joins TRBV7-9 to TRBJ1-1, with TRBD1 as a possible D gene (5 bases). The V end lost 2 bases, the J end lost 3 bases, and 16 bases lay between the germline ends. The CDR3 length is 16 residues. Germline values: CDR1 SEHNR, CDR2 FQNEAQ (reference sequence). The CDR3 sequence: CASSLRKAGGDTEAFF. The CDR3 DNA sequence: TGTGCCAGCAGCTTACGTAAGGCTGGGGGGGACACTGAAGCTTTCTTT. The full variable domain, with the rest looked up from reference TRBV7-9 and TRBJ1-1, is DTGVSQNPRHKITKRGQNVTFRCDPISEHNRLYWYRQTLGQGPEFLTYFQNEAQLEKSRLLSDRFSAERPKGSFSTLEIQRTEQGDSAMYLCASSLRKAGGDTEAFFGQGTRLTVV.

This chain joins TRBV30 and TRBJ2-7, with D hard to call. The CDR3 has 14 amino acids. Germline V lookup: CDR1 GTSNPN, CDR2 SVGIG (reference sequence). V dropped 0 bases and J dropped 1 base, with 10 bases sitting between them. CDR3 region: CAWSVGFPSYEQYF. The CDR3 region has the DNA TGTGCCTGGAGTGTTGGGTTTCCTTCCTACGAGCAGTACTTC.

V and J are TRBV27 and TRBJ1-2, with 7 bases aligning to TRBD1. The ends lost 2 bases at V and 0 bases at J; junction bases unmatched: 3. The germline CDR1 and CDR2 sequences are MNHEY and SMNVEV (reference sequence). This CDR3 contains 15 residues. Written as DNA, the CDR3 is TGTGCCAGCAGTTTAGGGGACAGCCCTAACTATGGCTACACCTTC. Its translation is CASSLGDSPNYGYTF.

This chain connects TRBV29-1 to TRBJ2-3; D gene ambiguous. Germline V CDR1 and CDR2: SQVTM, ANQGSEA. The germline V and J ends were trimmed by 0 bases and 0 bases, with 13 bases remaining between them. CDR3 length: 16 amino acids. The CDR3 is CSVEDRLTTSTDTQYF. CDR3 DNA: TGCAGCGTTGAAGACCGCCTGACAACTAGCACAGATACGCAGTATTTT.

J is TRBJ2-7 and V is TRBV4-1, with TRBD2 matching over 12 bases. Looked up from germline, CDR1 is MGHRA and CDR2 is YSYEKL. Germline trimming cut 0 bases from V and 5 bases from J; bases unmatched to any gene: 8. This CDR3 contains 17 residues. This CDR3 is CASSQDYLAGGRHEQYF. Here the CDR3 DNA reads TGCGCCAGCAGCCAAGATTACCTAGCGGGAGGGCGACACGAGCAGTACTTC.

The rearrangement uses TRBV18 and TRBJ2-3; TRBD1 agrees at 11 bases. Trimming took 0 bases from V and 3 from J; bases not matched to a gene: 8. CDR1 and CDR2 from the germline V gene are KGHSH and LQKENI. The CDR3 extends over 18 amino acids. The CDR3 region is CASSPPVEGQGETDTQYF. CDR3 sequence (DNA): TGTGCCAGCTCACCACCGGTTGAGGGACAGGGGGAAACAGATACGCAGTATTTT. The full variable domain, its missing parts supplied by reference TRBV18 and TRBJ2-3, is NAGVMQNPRHLVRRRGQEARLRCSPMKGHSHVYWYRQLPEEGLKFMVYLQKENIIDESGMPKERFSAEFPKEGPSILRIQQVVRGDSAAYFCASSPPVEGQGETDTQYFGPGTRLTVL.

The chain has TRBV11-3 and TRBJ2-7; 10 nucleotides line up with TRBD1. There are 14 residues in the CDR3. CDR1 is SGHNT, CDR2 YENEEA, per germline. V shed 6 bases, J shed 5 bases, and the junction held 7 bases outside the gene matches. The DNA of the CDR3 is TGTGCCAGCAGTTGGGGGACAGGGGTCAACGAGCAGTACTTC. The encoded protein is CASSWGTGVNEQYF.

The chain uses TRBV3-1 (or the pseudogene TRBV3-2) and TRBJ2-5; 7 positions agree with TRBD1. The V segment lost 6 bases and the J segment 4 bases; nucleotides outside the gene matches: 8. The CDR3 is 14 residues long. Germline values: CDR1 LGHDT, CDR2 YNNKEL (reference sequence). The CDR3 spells CASRQQGNRETQYF. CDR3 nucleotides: TGTGCCAGCAGACAACAGGGGAATAGAGAGACCCAGTACTTC.

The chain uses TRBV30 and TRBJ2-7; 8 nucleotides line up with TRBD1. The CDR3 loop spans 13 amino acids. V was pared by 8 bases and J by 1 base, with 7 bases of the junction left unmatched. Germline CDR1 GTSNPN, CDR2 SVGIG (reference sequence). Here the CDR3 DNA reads TGTGCCGCTGACAGGGGTGGGTCCTACGAGCAGTACTTC. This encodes CAADRGGSYEQYF.

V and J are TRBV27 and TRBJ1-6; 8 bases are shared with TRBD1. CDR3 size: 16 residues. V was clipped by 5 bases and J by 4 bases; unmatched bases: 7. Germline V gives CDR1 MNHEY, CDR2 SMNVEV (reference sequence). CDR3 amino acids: CASSPGQGLYNSPLHF. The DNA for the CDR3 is TGTGCCAGCAGTCCCGGACAGGGCCTATATAATTCACCCCTCCACTTT.

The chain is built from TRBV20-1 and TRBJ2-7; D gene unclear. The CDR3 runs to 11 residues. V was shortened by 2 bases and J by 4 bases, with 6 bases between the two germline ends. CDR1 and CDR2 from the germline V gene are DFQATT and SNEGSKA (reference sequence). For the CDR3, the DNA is TGCAGTGCTAGACAGGATTACGAGCAGTACTTC. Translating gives CSARQDYEQYF.

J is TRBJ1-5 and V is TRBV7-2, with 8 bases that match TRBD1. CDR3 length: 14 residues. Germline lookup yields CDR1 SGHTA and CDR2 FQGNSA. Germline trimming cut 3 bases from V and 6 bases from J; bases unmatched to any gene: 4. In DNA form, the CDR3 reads TGTGCCAGCAGCTTGTCCAGGGGGCCTCAGCCCCAGCATTTT. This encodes CASSLSRGPQPQHF.

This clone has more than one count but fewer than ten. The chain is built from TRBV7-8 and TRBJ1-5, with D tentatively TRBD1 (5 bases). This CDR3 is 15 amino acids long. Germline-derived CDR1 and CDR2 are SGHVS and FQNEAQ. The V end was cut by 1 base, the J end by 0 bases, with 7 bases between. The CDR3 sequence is CASSLDDSSNQPQHF. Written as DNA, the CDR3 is TGTGCCAGCAGCTTAGATGACAGTAGCAATCAGCCCCAGCATTTT.

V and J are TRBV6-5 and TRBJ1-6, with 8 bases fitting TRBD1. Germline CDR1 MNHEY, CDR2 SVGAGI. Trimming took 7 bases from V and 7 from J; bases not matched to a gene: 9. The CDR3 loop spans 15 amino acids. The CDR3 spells CASTEDRVENSPLHF. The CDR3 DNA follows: TGTGCCAGCACCGAGGACAGGGTTGAGAATTCACCCCTCCACTTT.

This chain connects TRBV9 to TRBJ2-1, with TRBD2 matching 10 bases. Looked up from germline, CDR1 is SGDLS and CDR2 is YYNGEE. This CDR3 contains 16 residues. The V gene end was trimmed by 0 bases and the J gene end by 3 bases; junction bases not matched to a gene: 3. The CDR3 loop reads CASSVGKREGYNEQFF. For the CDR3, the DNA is TGTGCCAGCAGCGTAGGGAAGCGGGAGGGCTACAATGAGCAGTTCTTC.

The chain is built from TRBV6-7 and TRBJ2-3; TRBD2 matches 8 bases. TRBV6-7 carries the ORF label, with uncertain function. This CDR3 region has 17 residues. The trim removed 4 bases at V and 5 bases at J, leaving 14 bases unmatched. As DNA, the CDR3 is TGTGCCAGCAGTTGCCGATTTGGAGCGGGGGAGGGAGATACGCAGTATTTT. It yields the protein CASSCRFGAGEGDTQYF.

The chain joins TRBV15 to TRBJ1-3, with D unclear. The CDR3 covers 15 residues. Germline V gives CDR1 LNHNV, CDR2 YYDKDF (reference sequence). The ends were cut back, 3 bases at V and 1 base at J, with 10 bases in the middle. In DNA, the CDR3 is TGTGCCACCAGCAGCGGCAGTGGATCTGGAAACACCATATATTTT. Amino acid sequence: CATSSGSGSGNTIYF.

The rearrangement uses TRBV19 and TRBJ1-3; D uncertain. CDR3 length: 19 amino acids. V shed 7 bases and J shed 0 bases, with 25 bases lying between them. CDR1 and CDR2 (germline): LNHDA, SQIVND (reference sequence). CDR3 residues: CASMGSHRGPTFSGNTIYF. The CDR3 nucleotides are TGTGCCAGTATGGGGTCCCACCGGGGTCCAACTTTCTCTGGAAACACCATATATTTT.

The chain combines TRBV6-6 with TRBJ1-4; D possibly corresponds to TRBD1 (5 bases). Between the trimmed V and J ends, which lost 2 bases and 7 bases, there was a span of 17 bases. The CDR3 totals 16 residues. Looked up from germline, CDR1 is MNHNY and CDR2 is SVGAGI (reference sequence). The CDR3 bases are TGTGCCAGCAGTTACCCCACAGGACCGAGGGGTGAAAAACTGTTTTTT. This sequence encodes CASSYPTGPRGEKLFF.

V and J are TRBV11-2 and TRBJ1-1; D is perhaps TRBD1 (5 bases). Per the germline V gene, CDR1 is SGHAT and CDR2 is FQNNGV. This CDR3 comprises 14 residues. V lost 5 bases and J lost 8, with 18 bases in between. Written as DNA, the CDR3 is TGTGCCAGCAGCCCTCACGGACCCGAGGGGGAAGCTTTCTTT. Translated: CASSPHGPEGEAFF.

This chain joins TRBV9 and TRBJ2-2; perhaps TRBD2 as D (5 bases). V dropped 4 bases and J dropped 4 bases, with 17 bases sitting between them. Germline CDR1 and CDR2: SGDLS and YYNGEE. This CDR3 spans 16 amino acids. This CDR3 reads CASSQRVRTSTGELFF. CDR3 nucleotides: TGTGCCAGCAGCCAGAGGGTCAGAACAAGCACCGGGGAGCTGTTTTTT.

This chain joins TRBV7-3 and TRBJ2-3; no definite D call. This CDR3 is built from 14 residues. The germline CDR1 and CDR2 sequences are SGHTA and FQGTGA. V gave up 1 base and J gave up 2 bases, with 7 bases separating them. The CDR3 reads CASSLRGDTDTQYF. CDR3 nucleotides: TGTGCCAGCAGCTTAAGAGGCGACACAGATACGCAGTATTTT.

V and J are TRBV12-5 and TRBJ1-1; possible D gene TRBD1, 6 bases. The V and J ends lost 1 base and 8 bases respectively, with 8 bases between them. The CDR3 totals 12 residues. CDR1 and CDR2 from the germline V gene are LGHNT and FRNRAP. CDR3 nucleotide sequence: TGTGCTAGTGGTTTGGCCACAGGGGAAGCTTTCTTT. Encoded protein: CASGLATGEAFF. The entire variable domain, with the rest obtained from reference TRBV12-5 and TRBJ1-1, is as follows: DARVTQTPRHKVTEMGQEVTMRCQPILGHNTVFWYRQTMMQGLELLAYFRNRAPLDDSGMPKDRFSAEMPDATLATLKIQPSEPRDSAVYFCASGLATGEAFFGQGTRLTVV.

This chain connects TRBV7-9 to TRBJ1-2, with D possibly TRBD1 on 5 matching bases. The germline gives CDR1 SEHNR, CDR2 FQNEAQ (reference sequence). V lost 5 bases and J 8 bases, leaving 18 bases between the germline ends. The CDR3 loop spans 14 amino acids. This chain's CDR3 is CASSLGLLREGYTF. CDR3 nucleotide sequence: TGTGCCAGCAGCCTAGGCCTTCTCAGGGAGGGCTACACCTTC.

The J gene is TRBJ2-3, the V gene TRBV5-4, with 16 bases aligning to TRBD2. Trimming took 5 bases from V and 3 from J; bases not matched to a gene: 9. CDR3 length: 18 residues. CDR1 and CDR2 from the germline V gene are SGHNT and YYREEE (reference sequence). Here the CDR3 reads CASRPWGLAGGPTDTQYF. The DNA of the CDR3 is TGTGCCAGCAGACCCTGGGGACTAGCGGGGGGGCCAACAGATACGCAGTATTTT.

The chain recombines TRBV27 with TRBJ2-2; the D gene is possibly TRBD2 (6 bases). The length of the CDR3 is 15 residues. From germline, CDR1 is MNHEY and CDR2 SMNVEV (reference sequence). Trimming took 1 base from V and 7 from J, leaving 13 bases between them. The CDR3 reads CASSLFGSGGGELFF. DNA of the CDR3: TGTGCCAGCAGTTTATTCGGTTCCGGGGGCGGGGAGCTGTTTTTT.

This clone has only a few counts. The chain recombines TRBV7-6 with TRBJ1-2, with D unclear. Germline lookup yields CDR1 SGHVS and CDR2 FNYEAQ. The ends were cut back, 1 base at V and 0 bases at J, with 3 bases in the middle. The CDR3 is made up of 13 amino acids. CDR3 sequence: CASSLEANYGYTF. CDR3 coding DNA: TGTGCCAGCAGCTTAGAAGCTAACTATGGCTACACCTTC. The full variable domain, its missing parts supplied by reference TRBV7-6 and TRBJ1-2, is GAGVSQSPRYKVTKRGQDVALRCDPISGHVSLYWYRQALGQGPEFLTYFNYEAQQDKSGLPNDRFSAERPEGSISTLTIQRTEQRDSAMYRCASSLEANYGYTFGSGTRLTVV.

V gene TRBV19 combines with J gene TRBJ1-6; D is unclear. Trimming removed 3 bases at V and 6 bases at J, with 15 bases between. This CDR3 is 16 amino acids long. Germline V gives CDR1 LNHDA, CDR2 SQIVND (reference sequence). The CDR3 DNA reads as TGTGCCAGTAGTATCGCCCACCGGCAACTTAATTCACCCCTCCACTTT. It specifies CASSIAHRQLNSPLHF.

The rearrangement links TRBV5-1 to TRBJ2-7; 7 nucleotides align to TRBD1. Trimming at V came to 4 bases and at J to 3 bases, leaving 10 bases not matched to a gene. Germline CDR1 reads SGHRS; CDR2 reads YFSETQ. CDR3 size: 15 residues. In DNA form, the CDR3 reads TGCGCCAGCAGCCCCTCCGGGACAGCCCTCTACGAGCAGTACTTC. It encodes CASSPSGTALYEQYF.